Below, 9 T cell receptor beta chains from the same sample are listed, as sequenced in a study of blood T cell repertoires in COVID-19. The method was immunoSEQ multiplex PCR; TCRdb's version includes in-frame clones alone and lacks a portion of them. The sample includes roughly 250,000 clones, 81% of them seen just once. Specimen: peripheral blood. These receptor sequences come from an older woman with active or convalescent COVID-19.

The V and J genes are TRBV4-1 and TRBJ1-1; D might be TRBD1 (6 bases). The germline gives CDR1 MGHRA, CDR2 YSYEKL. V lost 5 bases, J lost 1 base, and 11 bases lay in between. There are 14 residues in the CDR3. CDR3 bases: TGCGCCAGCAGCGTCAGGGACACGAACACTGAAGCTTTCTTT. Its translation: CASSVRDTNTEAFF.

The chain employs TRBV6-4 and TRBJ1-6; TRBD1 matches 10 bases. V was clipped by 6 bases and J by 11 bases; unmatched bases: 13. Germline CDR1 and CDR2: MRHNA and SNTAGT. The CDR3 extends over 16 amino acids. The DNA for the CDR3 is TGTGCCAGCAGGCGCACACCGGGACAGGGGTTAACACCCCTCCACTTT. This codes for CASRRTPGQGLTPLHF.

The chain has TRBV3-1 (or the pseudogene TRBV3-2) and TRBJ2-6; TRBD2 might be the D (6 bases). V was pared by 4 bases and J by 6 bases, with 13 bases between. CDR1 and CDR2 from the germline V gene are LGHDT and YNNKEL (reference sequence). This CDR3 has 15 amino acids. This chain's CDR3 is CASSPDYLPANVLTF. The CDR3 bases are TGTGCCAGCAGCCCGGACTACCTCCCGGCCAACGTCCTGACTTTC.

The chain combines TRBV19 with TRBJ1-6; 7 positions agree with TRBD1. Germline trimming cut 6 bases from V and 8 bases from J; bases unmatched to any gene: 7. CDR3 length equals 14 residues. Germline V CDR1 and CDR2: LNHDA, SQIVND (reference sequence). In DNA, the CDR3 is TGTGCCAGTAGACTTACAGGGGAAGATTCACCCCTCCACTTT. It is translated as CASRLTGEDSPLHF.

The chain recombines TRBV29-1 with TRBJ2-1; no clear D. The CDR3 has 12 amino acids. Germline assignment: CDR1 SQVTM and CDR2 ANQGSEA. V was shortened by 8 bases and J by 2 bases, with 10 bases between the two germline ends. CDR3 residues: CSLSLTYNEQFF. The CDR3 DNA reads TGCAGCTTGTCCCTTACCTACAATGAGCAGTTCTTC.

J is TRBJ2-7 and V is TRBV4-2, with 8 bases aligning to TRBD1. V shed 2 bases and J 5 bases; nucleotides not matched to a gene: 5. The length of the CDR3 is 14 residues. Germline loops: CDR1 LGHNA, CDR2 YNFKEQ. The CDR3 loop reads CASSQNRGLDEQYF. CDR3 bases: TGTGCCAGCAGCCAAAACAGGGGGTTGGACGAGCAGTACTTC.

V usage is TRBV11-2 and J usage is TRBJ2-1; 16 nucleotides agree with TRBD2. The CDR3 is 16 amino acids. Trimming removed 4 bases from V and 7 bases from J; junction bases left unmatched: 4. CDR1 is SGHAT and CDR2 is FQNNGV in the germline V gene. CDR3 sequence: CASSWGLAGGENEQFF. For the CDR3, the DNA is TGTGCCAGCAGCTGGGGACTAGCGGGGGGGGAAAATGAGCAGTTCTTC.

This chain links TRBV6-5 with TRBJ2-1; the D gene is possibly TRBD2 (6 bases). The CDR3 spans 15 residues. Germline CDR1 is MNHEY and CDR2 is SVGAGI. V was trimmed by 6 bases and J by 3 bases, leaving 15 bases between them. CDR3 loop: CASRSGLYYYNEQFF. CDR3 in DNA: TGTGCCAGCAGATCGGGACTTTATTACTACAATGAGCAGTTCTTC.

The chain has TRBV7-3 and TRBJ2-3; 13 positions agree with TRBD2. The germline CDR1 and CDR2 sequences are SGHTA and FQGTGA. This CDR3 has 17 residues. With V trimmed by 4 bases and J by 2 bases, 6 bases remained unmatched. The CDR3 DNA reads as TGTGCCAGCAGCTCCGCCGGGACTAGCGGGGTCACAGATACGCAGTATTTT. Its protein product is CASSSAGTSGVTDTQYF.